The following is a TCR beta chain sequence with its context. One Seattle source followed patients from active infection through their disease course. The data were taken from a study of blood T cell repertoires in COVID-19. Background on the study: Samples of COVID-19 (acute and convalescent) were obtained from the United States, Italy and Spain. PBMCs, B-cell-depleted T cells, or T cells were the source of the cDNA or gDNA that made up the material.

Original processing methods: Cell counts per sample came from amplifying reference gene primers. This table comes from immunoSEQ multiplex PCR, and its TCRdb copy is limited to in-frame clones, with some not included. V and J calls and clone size are copied from that table; D and trimming were computed from the DNA. The sample yields almost 350,000 clones, 89% seen once. The germline V gene encodes CDR1 KGHDR and CDR2 SFDVKD. This CDR3 has 15 amino acids. The trim removed 4 bases at V and 4 bases at J, leaving 8 bases unmatched. The specimen was peripheral blood. V gene TRBV24-1 combines with J gene TRBJ1-2, with 7 bases identical to TRBD1. The clonotype originates from a woman in her sixties or seventies with COVID-19, enrolled during active disease. DNA of the CDR3: TGTGCCACCAGTGAGGGACAGCGAGTGTTCTATGGCTACACCTTC. It encodes CATSEGQRVFYGYTF.